Below are 4 T cell receptor beta chains sequenced from a single sample in a study of post-analysis software for immune sequencing data. cDNA libraries of TCR beta carried unique molecular identifiers. TCRdb recomputed calls from the PCR reads with MiXCR, one row per CDR3 protein. The table lists roughly 400,000 distinct CDR3 sequences, over 30% of them singletons. Broader study findings: There were a handful of TRBV segments more frequent in patients than controls, and TRBV5-6, TRBV5-1 and TRBV20-1 were among them.

These TCRs' antigens remain unknown. The sequenced sample consisted of blood. The source of these receptors is a girl aged 2-9 years with multiple sclerosis.

This clonotype occurred a few times. The chain combines TRBV7-2 with TRBJ2-5; 9 bases match TRBD1. TRBJ2-7 explains the end of the DNA better; the J call may be wrong. Germline V gene data show CDR1 as SGHTA and CDR2 as FQGNSA. CDR3 length equals 15 residues. The CDR3 DNA follows: TGTGCCAGCAGCTATTGGGGACAGGGATTCGACGAGCAGTACTTC. Amino acid sequence: CASSYWGQGFDEQYF.

This chain links TRBV20-1 with TRBJ2-7, with D possibly TRBD1 on 6 matching bases. This CDR3 is 15 amino acids long. CDR1 is DFQATT and CDR2 is SNEGSKA in the germline V gene (reference sequence). With 0 bases removed from V and 2 bases from J, the gap between germline ends came to 14 bases. The CDR3 coding sequence is TGCAGTGCTAGAGAAGAGGCCCAGGGGCCCTACGAGCAGTACTTC. It yields the protein CSAREEAQGPYEQYF.

This clonotype was picked up a small number of times. This chain uses TRBV2 with TRBJ2-5; the match to TRBD2 covers 14 bases. This CDR3 comprises 14 residues. Germline CDR1 and CDR2: SNHLY and FYNNEI. Germline trimming cut 7 bases from V and 5 bases from J; bases unmatched to any gene: 3. CDR3 sequence reads: CASTGTSGGETQYF. CDR3 bases: TGTGCCAGCACTGGGACTAGCGGGGGTGAGACCCAGTACTTC.

The V and J genes are TRBV5-1 and TRBJ2-4, with D hard to call. The CDR3 runs to 15 residues. Germline values: CDR1 SGHRS, CDR2 YFSETQ. Trimming cost V 4 bases and J 3 bases, with 14 bases left between them. DNA for the CDR3: TGCGCCAGCAGCCTGACCCTAAAGGACAAAAACATTCAGTACTTC. This codes for CASSLTLKDKNIQYF.